Each of the 15 T cell receptor beta chains below was sequenced from the same sample in a study of T cell repertoires in cytomegalovirus infection. TCRdb independently ran MiXCR on the reads; one entry per CDR3 protein. Found here are roughly 500,000 distinct CDR3 sequences, about 33% of them singletons; the top ten hold about 17%. Which antigens these TCRs recognize remains unknown. The specimen was cultured PBMCs, collected from culture after CMV antigen stimulation. Receptors originate from a human donor in good health (CMV status not recorded). Some clones in this sample may be carry-over from other donors' samples.

This sequence joins TRBV7-9 and TRBJ2-5; TRBD1 agrees at 8 bases. Germline V lookup: CDR1 SEHNR, CDR2 FQNEAQ (reference sequence). Trimming cost V 7 bases and J 5 bases; bases outside gene matches: 6. The CDR3 length is 13 residues. The chain's CDR3 is CASTTGGEETQYF. CDR3 sequence (DNA): TGTGCCAGCACTACAGGGGGAGAGGAGACCCAGTACTTC.

A few counts support this clonotype. The J gene is TRBJ2-1, the V gene TRBV24-1; D remains unclear. CDR1 KGHDR and CDR2 SFDVKD come from the germline V gene. This CDR3 has 11 amino acids. Between the trimmed V and J ends, which lost 3 bases and 13 bases, there was a span of 9 bases. The DNA for the CDR3 is TGTGCCACCAGTGATACGAGGTTTCAGTTCTTC. The encoded protein is CATSDTRFQFF.

The chain combines TRBV28 with TRBJ1-5; the match to TRBD1 covers 12 bases. The junction had 5 bases not matched to a gene; V was cut back by 7 bases and J by 4 bases. CDR1 is MDHEN and CDR2 is SYDVKM in the germline V gene. The CDR3 is made up of 15 amino acids. The CDR3 coding sequence is TGTGCCAGCACGGGACAGGGGGCACGGAATCAGCCCCAGCATTTT. This gives the protein CASTGQGARNQPQHF.

This clonotype was observed a handful of times. The chain employs TRBV5-1 and TRBJ2-5; D is uncertain. V dropped 1 base and J dropped 2 bases, with 9 bases sitting between them. The length of the CDR3 is 14 residues. The germline V gene has CDR1 SGHRS and CDR2 YFSETQ. The chain's CDR3 is CASSLRPGQETQYF. The CDR3, as DNA: TGCGCCAGCAGCTTGCGGCCCGGTCAAGAGACCCAGTACTTC.

The chain combines TRBV19 with TRBJ2-7; tentatively, D is TRBD1 (6 bases). Germline values: CDR1 LNHDA, CDR2 SQIVND (reference sequence). The V and J ends lost 7 bases and 2 bases respectively, with 12 bases between them. The CDR3 runs to 13 residues. CDR3 coding DNA: TGTGCCAGTAAGCGGACAGAACCCTACGAGCAGTACGTC. Its translation is CASKRTEPYEQYV.

Only a few counts were recorded for this clonotype. J is TRBJ2-5 and V is TRBV6-2 or TRBV6-3; the match to TRBD2 covers 9 bases. Unmatched junction bases numbered 12, after V lost 6 bases and J lost 4 bases. CDR1 is MNHEY, CDR2 SVGEGT, per germline. This CDR3 is built from 16 residues. The CDR3: CASRPLAGVSRETQYF. CDR3 coding DNA: TGTGCCAGCAGACCTTTAGCGGGAGTTAGTCGAGAGACCCAGTACTTC.

This clonotype was found a few times. The V and J genes are TRBV20-1 and TRBJ1-1; TRBD1 agrees at 8 bases. The CDR3 contains 13 residues. With 5 bases clipped from V and 4 bases from J, the junction kept 6 bases outside the gene matches. Germline lookup yields CDR1 DFQATT and CDR2 SNEGSKA (reference sequence). CDR3 residues: CSALSDRATEAFF. The CDR3 DNA is TGCAGTGCTCTTTCGGACAGGGCCACTGAAGCTTTCTTT.

The genes are TRBV12-3 or TRBV12-4 and TRBJ2-1, with a weak D call TRBD2 (5 bases). Trimming removed 3 bases at V and 10 bases at J, with 16 bases between. This CDR3 region has 14 residues. DNA of the CDR3: TGTGCCAGCAGTTTGGGAGATACAAGAAGGGAGCAGTTCTTC. Protein: CASSLGDTRREQFF.

The chain couples TRBV20-1 to TRBJ2-7, with TRBD2 matching 10 bases. CDR1 is DFQATT, CDR2 SNEGSKA, per germline (reference sequence). The CDR3 is 13 residues long. Trimming cost V 6 bases and J 4 bases; bases outside gene matches: 6. The CDR3 nucleotides are TGCAGTGCGCCGGGTAGCGGGAGGTACGAGCAGTACTTC. Translation: CSAPGSGRYEQYF.

The rearrangement joins TRBV6-1 to TRBJ2-5; D uncertain. CDR1 is MNHNS and CDR2 is SASEGT in the germline V gene. CDR3 size: 14 residues. V gave up 10 bases and J gave up 4 bases, with 19 bases separating them. The CDR3 coding sequence is TGTGCCACCCTAGTAGGGTATCCAAGAGAGACCCAGTACTTC. Its protein product is CATLVGYPRETQYF.

This clonotype turned up a few times. V and J are TRBV29-1 and TRBJ2-7; perhaps TRBD1 as D (5 bases). The CDR3 contains 13 residues. Germline CDR1 and CDR2: SQVTM and ANQGSEA. V shed 0 bases and J shed 4 bases, with 10 bases lying between them. The CDR3 protein is CSVEDRVNYEQYF. The DNA for the CDR3 is TGCAGCGTTGAAGACAGGGTTAATTACGAGCAGTACTTC.

This chain uses TRBV6-5 with TRBJ1-3; TRBD1 is a possible D gene (5 bases). The CDR3 length is 15 residues. Germline CDR1 is MNHEY and CDR2 is SVGAGI. Trimming cost V 4 bases and J 2 bases, with 12 bases left between them. The CDR3 region is CASSLGPWAGNTIYF. The CDR3 DNA sequence: TGTGCCAGCAGTTTGGGGCCCTGGGCTGGAAACACCATATATTTT.

This clonotype was observed a handful of times. This sequence joins TRBV15 and TRBJ1-2; TRBD1 might be the D (5 bases). Trimming took 6 bases from V and 2 from J, leaving 10 bases between them. The germline gives CDR1 LNHNV, CDR2 YYDKDF (reference sequence). The CDR3 consists of 13 residues. The CDR3 loop is CATRARVNYGYTF. The CDR3, as DNA: TGTGCCACCAGGGCCAGGGTAAACTATGGCTACACCTTC.

This clonotype was seen only a few times. This chain uses TRBV10-3 with TRBJ2-1; the match to TRBD2 covers 11 bases. J gave up 3 bases and V 6 bases, and 4 bases lay outside the gene matches. This CDR3 comprises 15 residues. The germline gives CDR1 ENHRY, CDR2 SYGVKD. This CDR3 is CAISLGTSGYNEQFF. In DNA form, the CDR3 reads TGTGCCATCAGCCTCGGGACTAGCGGCTACAATGAGCAGTTCTTC.

Only a few counts were recorded for this clonotype. The gene calls are TRBV27 and TRBJ2-7; 7 bases map to TRBD1. The CDR3 length is 14 residues. The trim removed 6 bases at V and 4 bases at J, leaving 9 bases unmatched. CDR1 MNHEY and CDR2 SMNVEV come from the germline V gene (reference sequence). The CDR3 DNA follows: TGTGCCAGCAGCCCAGTGGACAGGCTATACGAGCAGTACTTC. Residues: CASSPVDRLYEQYF.